This is a list of T cell receptor beta chains from one sample in a study of STAT5B mutations in CD4+ large granular lymphocyte leukemia. TCRdb keeps only in-frame clones here, not all; method: immunoSEQ multiplex PCR. The sample shows approximately 35,000 clones, 76% of them seen only once. Sequenced input: CD4+ T cells from blood buffy coats. All receptors come from a human donor in good health. The CDR3 runs from the conserved cysteine through the conserved F or W. The D gene is left open where the match is weak. Clone size appears in some rows only: once, few, many, or a class for an expanded clone.

v_call,clone_size,j_call,d_call,cdr3_nt,cdr3_aa
TRBV5-1,-,TRBJ2-7,TRBD1,TGCGCCAGCAGCTTGGAGACAGGGACCTCTGGTGAGCAGTACTTC,CASSLETGTSGEQYF
TRBV4-1,-,TRBJ2-5,TRBD1,TGCGCCAGCAGCCCCGGGACAGCCAAGGTGGAGACCCAGTACTTC,CASSPGTAKVETQYF
TRBV5-4,-,TRBJ2-1,TRBD2,TGTGCCAGCGAAACCGGGACTAGCGGGGGTTACAATGAGTTCTTC,CASETGTSGGYNEFF
TRBV7-2,-,TRBJ2-2,-,TGTGCCAGCAGCCGCGTTCCCACCGGGGAGCTGTTTTTT,CASSRVPTGELFF
TRBV6-5,-,TRBJ2-3,-,TGTGCCAGCGGGTCCTACACAGATACGCAGTATTTT,CASGSYTDTQYF
TRBV18,-,TRBJ1-4,-,TGTGCCAGCTCACGGGCAACTAATGAAAAACTGTTTTTT,CASSRATNEKLFF
TRBV9,-,TRBJ2-2,TRBD2,TGTGCCAGCAGCGCTAAACGGGGGACTAGCGGGGGGCCTTTCGCCGGGGAGCTGTTTTTT,CASSAKRGTSGGPFAGELFF
TRBV6-6,-,TRBJ1-2,TRBD1,TGTGCCAGCAGTCATACAGGGGGCGTTAACTATGGCTACACCTTC,CASSHTGGVNYGYTF
TRBV29-1,-,TRBJ2-1,-,TGCAGCGTTGACTGGGGCGAGTCCTACAATGAGCAGTTCTTC,CSVDWGESYNEQFF
TRBV21-1,-,TRBJ1-6,-,TGTGCCAGCAGCAAAGAGGGAGGATCCCCTTCTAATTCACCCCTCCACTTT,CASSKEGGSPSNSPLHF
TRBV18,-,TRBJ2-7,TRBD2,TGTGCCAGCTCACCCCTTCTAGCGGGGGCCTCCTACGAGCAGTACTTC,CASSPLLAGASYEQYF
TRBV7-2,-,TRBJ2-7,-,TGTGCCAGCAGCTTAAACAGGGGGTTACGGGGGGACTCCTACGAGCAGTACTTC,CASSLNRGLRGDSYEQYF
TRBV10-3,-,TRBJ2-7,-,TGTGCCATCAGGGGTCGGGGCCAAAACTACGAGCAGTACTTC,CAIRGRGQNYEQYF
TRBV19,-,TRBJ1-2,-,TGTGCCAGTAGTCCCCCTGGGGCGGCGCCCCGGGGCTACACCTTC,CASSPPGAAPRGYTF
TRBV18,-,TRBJ2-7,TRBD1,TGTGCCAGCTCACCATTCACAGGGGGATCCTACGAGCAGTACTTC,CASSPFTGGSYEQYF
TRBV29-1,-,TRBJ1-5,-,TGCAGCGTTGCGACAGGCCCGAATCAGCCCCAGCATTTT,CSVATGPNQPQHF
TRBV25-1,once,TRBJ2-1,-,TGTGCCAGCAGTGATACTAGCCGACCCACAGTTGAGCAGTTCTTC,CASSDTSRPTVEQFF
TRBV5-5,-,TRBJ1-1,TRBD1,TGTGCCAGCAGTCGGGACAGTATGAACACTGAAGCTTTCTTT,CASSRDSMNTEAFF
TRBV5-4,few,TRBJ1-2,TRBD1,TGTGCCAGCAGCTTGACAGGGGGAGGAGGCTACACCTTC,CASSLTGGGGYTF
TRBV7-2,once,TRBJ2-1,-,TGTGCCAGCAGCCCCCCGGGGGCCTCCTACAATGAGCAGTTCTTC,CASSPPGASYNEQFF
TRBV7-2,-,TRBJ2-3,-,TGTGCCAGCAGCCCTCGGCGGAGCACAGATACGCAGTATTTT,CASSPRRSTDTQYF
TRBV19,-,TRBJ2-1,TRBD2,TGTGCCAGTATTGATAGCGGGTCTGGCAATGAGCAGTTCTTC,CASIDSGSGNEQFF
TRBV2,-,TRBJ2-1,-,TGTGCCAGCAGTGAATATAGGACCAGCCTCTCCAATGAGCAGTTCTTC,CASSEYRTSLSNEQFF
TRBV29-1,-,TRBJ2-3,-,TGCAGCGCCGTCGGGTCTAGCACAGATACGCAGTATTTT,CSAVGSSTDTQYF
TRBV19,-,TRBJ2-7,TRBD2,TGTGCCAGTAGTGCTAGCGGGAGGGGAGGATCGGGGGAGCAGTACTTC,CASSASGRGGSGEQYF
TRBV4-1,-,TRBJ2-7,TRBD1,TGCGCCAGCAGCCAAGCAACCGGGACAGTCCTTTACGAGCAGTACTTC,CASSQATGTVLYEQYF
TRBV19,-,TRBJ1-5,-,TGTGCCAGTTCCCGTTTTTCGGGCCCTCGGAGCAATCAGCCCCAGCATTTT,CASSRFSGPRSNQPQHF
TRBV4-1,-,TRBJ2-6,-,TGCGCCAGCAGCCAACCCTATGCGGGGGCCAACGTCCTGACTTTC,CASSQPYAGANVLTF
TRBV18,-,TRBJ2-1,TRBD2,TGTGCCAGCTCACCACCTCAAGCCGCGCTAGCGGGGGATTACAATGAGCAGTTCTTC,CASSPPQAALAGDYNEQFF